This TCR beta chain was retrieved from a study of identical twins (dated by TCRdb to about 2016). Background for the entire study: The study deep-sequenced TCR alpha and beta repertoires from monozygotic twins, unrelated adults of various ages and cord blood to test whether fetal clonotypes persist. Replicate twin experiments were performed at different times using different library preparation protocols to rule out contamination.

The library was built by means of 5' RACE. Sequencer: Illumina HiSeq 2000. Template switching introduced a universal primer binding site; the final cDNA contained a unique molecular identifier, enabling accurate counting of TCR cDNA molecules. Specific primers in the conserved constant-segment region were used to synthesize first-strand cDNA for TCR alpha and beta chains. To control for contamination, each cDNA library was double barcoded with a SMART-Mk sample barcode plus Illumina barcodes. TruSeq adapter sequences along with Illumina sample barcodes were introduced in two successive PCR steps. Sequencing of the TCR alpha and beta cDNA libraries was done on the Illumina HiSeq platform using custom primers. The authors processed their data as follows. Unique molecular identifiers were extracted from raw reads with MiGEC, and CDR3 positions were determined with MiXCR. For each individual, recombination models were inferred using an EM algorithm with the repgenHMM and IGoR tools. The tcR package in R was used for shared clonotype analysis, with sharing normalized by the product of cloneset sizes. To study raw recombination without the effects of thymic and clonal selection, out-of-frame nonproductive sequences were analyzed. The public reads were run again by TCRdb, first through fastp at Q25 and then through MiXCR, and only productive beta chains were kept. CDR3 protein duplicates are merged, each entry listing the most common genes and DNA. TCRdb, not the authors, supplied the V and J calls. The sample table shows around 1.7 million distinct CDR3 sequences, and around 29% are seen once. The biggest ten clones account for about 0.27% of the sample.

Every donor was a healthy Caucasian. Overall results and qualifications from the work: Compared with coincidental sharing between unrelated individuals, out-of-frame TCR alpha sequences shared between twins had an excess of sequences with low generation probability. Because the same donors could not be followed over many years, the conclusions depended on cross-sectional statistical analysis. The excess sharing between twins in beta out-of-frame sequences was weaker because fewer shared sequences reduced the signal-to-noise ratio. Invariant T cells such as MAIT and iNKT could partly confound zero-insertion analyses, though diverse VJ usage argued against this for most clonotypes. Out-of-frame TCR alpha sharing in monozygotic twins was systematically underestimated by recombination models, whereas sharing between unrelated individuals was in agreement with the recombination models. Abundant cord blood beta clonotypes carried fewer insertions; young adult naive repertoires showed a weaker similar trend, while memory repertoires showed none.

Measured from the cysteine to the phenylalanine, the CDR3 is 16 residues long. Only CDR3 DNA is held: 48 bases, read in frame from base 1. In the germline V gene, CDR1 corresponds to SGHAT and CDR2 to FQNNGV. A distance of 20 bases separates the germline ends of V and J, which lose 6 bases and 4 bases respectively. About this clonotype: Its specific antigen is unknown. It has no much larger one-base neighbor in the sample; base qualities were not kept.

Recombination linked TRBV11-2 to TRBJ2-3; a tentative D match to TRBD2 spans 5 bases. This clonotype originated in a newborn girl in good health. Sequences were obtained from cord blood. For the CDR3, the sequence is CASSFAGLPWADTQYF. The nucleotide sequence reads as follows: TGTGCCAGCAGTTTCGCGGGTCTCCCGTGGGCAGATACGCAGTATTTT.